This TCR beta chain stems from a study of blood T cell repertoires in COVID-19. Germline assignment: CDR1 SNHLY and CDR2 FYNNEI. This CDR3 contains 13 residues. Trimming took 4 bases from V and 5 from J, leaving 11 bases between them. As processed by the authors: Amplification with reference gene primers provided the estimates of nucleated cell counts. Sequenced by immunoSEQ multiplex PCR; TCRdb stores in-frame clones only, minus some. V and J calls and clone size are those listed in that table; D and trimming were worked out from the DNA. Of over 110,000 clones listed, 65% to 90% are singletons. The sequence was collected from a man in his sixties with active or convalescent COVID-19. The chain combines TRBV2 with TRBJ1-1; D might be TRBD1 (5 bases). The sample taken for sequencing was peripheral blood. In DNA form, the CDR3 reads TGTGCCAGCAGTGTAGGGGTGCAAACTGAAGCTTTCTTT. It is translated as CASSVGVQTEAFF.